A single sample is the source of the 19 T cell receptor beta chains below, sequenced in a study of T cells in Graves' hyperthyroidism and ophthalmopathy. RNA transcripts provided the source from which TCR beta CDR3 regions were amplified. Primed by the HTBI set, a first-round RT-PCR was run on the TCR CDR3. TCRdb reprocessed the multiplex PCR reads with MiXCR, giving one entry per CDR3 protein. The sample carries about 560,000 distinct CDR3 sequences, approximately 15% recorded once. Sequencing was performed on blood. These receptors were taken from a woman between 18 and 29 years old with Graves' hyperthyroidism.

The rearrangement uses TRBV5-1 and TRBJ2-1; 12 nucleotides match TRBD2. Germline CDR1 and CDR2: SGHRS and YFSETQ. V lost 1 base, J lost 7 bases, and 9 bases stayed unmatched. This CDR3 contains 17 residues. The CDR3 protein is CASSLNRATSGRNEQFF. The CDR3 nucleotides are TGCGCCAGCAGCTTGAACAGGGCCACTAGCGGGAGGAATGAGCAGTTCTTC.

This clonotype came up many times. This chain connects TRBV24-1 to TRBJ2-5; D remains unclear. V lost 5 bases to trimming and J lost 5 bases, with 5 bases between them. Germline V gene sequence: CDR1 KGHDR, CDR2 SFDVKD. The CDR3 has 11 amino acids. CDR3 amino acids: CATSVGETQYF. In DNA, the CDR3 is TGTGCCACCAGTGTCGGCGAGACCCAGTACTTC.

This clonotype was recorded at least ten times. The chain is built from TRBV27 and TRBJ2-1; 8 positions agree with TRBD2. The CDR3 length is 14 residues. The ends lost 6 bases at V and 2 bases at J; junction bases unmatched: 3. The V gene's germline CDR1 is MNHEY and CDR2 SMNVEV (reference sequence). DNA of the CDR3: TGTGCCAGCAGCTATAGCGGGACCTACAATGAGCAGTTCTTC. Amino acids: CASSYSGTYNEQFF.

This clonotype was picked up many times. The chain combines TRBV5-1 with TRBJ2-1; the match to TRBD1 covers 10 bases. The CDR3 has 16 amino acids. The J segment lost 4 bases and the V segment lost 0 bases, leaving 4 bases of the junction unmatched. CDR1 is SGHRS, CDR2 YFSETQ, per germline. CDR3 residues: CASSLAGQGRYNEQFF. For the CDR3, the DNA is TGCGCCAGCAGCTTGGCGGGACAGGGGCGATACAATGAGCAGTTCTTC.

The sample holds many counts of this clonotype. V and J are TRBV30 and TRBJ1-1; D gene uncertain. Deletions cut 0 bases from V and 3 bases from J, with 8 bases between. The CDR3 has 13 amino acids. Germline loops: CDR1 GTSNPN, CDR2 SVGIG (reference sequence). The CDR3 is CAWSVNRDTEAFF. The CDR3 region has the DNA TGTGCCTGGAGTGTGAATAGGGACACTGAAGCTTTCTTT.

This clonotype was counted ten times or more. J is TRBJ2-5 and V is TRBV27; 11 nucleotides agree with TRBD2. Germline V gene sequence: CDR1 MNHEY, CDR2 SMNVEV (reference sequence). The CDR3 extends over 16 amino acids. V trimming: 5 bases; J trimming: 5 bases; junction bases outside the gene matches: 10. The CDR3 sequence is CASSLSGRARPETQYF. The CDR3 DNA reads as TGTGCCAGCAGTCTTAGCGGGAGGGCCCGACCGGAGACCCAGTACTTC.

The rearrangement links TRBV27 to TRBJ2-3; TRBD1 is a possible D gene (6 bases). V lost 4 bases to trimming and J lost 2 bases, with 13 bases between them. The CDR3 has 15 amino acids. Germline CDR1 and CDR2: MNHEY and SMNVEV (reference sequence). This CDR3 is CASSWGRLTTDTQYF. In DNA, the CDR3 is TGTGCCAGCAGTTGGGGGCGCTTGACCACAGATACGCAGTATTTT.

This clonotype was counted only a few times. This rearrangement joins TRBV20-1 to TRBJ2-7, with TRBD1 as a possible D gene (5 bases). Germline loops: CDR1 DFQATT, CDR2 SNEGSKA (reference sequence). The CDR3 is 14 residues long. The V end lost 0 bases, the J end lost 2 bases, and 11 bases lay between the germline ends. CDR3 coding DNA: TGCAGTGCTAGAGATCTGCAGGGAACCTACGAGCAGTACTTC. It specifies CSARDLQGTYEQYF.

This clonotype was observed a handful of times. This chain joins TRBV7-6 and TRBJ2-7, with 11 bases aligning to TRBD1. CDR1 SGHVS and CDR2 FNYEAQ come from the germline V gene. The CDR3 has 16 amino acids. V shed 4 bases, J shed 2 bases, and the junction held 7 bases outside the gene matches. DNA for the CDR3: TGTGCCAGCAGCTACCGTGCGGGACAGGGGGCCTACGAGCAGTACTTC. It translates to CASSYRAGQGAYEQYF.

The chain links TRBV29-1 to TRBJ1-5, with unresolved D. Trimming pared 6 bases from V and 4 bases from J, leaving 13 bases between. CDR1 is SQVTM and CDR2 is ANQGSEA in the germline V gene. CDR3 length: 13 residues. The CDR3 DNA reads as TGCAGCGTATCCCGGGCCTTAAATCAGCCCCAGCATTTT. Residues: CSVSRALNQPQHF.

This clonotype was recorded at least ten times. The CDR3 is CSALTTSGSTAKNIQYF. The CDR3 nucleotides are TGCAGTGCTCTCACCACTAGCGGGAGTACGGCCAAAAACATTCAGTACTTC. V gene TRBV20-1 combines with J gene TRBJ2-4, with 11 positions matching TRBD2. Per germline, CDR1 DFQATT and CDR2 SNEGSKA (reference sequence). The V gene end was trimmed by 5 bases and the J gene end by 1 base; junction bases not matched to a gene: 10. The CDR3 has 17 residues.

Regarding this clonotype: A much bigger clone sits one base away, suggesting this may be a read error. The V call is TRBV20-1, the J call TRBJ2-1; 9 nucleotides line up with TRBD2. There are 15 residues in the CDR3. The germline V gene has CDR1 DFQATT and CDR2 SNEGSKA (reference sequence). V shed 0 bases, J shed 3 bases, and the junction held 3 bases outside the gene matches. CDR3 amino acids: CSARDLREGYNEQFF. CDR3 DNA sequence: TGCAGTGCTAGAGATCTGCGGGAGGGCTACAATGAGCAGTTCTTC.

The V call is TRBV20-1, the J call TRBJ2-4, with 11 bases fitting TRBD2. This CDR3 is built from 19 residues. Germline assignment: CDR1 DFQATT and CDR2 SNEGSKA (reference sequence). Losses at the gene ends were 2 bases for V and 3 bases for J; bases not matched to a gene: 15. The CDR3 bases are TGCAGTGCTAGAAGGGGTAGCGGGAGGGCGGGGACGGTCAAAAACATTCAGTACTTC. As protein: CSARRGSGRAGTVKNIQYF.

The V call is TRBV12-3 or TRBV12-4, the J call TRBJ2-5; TRBD2 aligns across 8 bases. The J segment lost 5 bases and the V segment lost 6 bases, leaving 5 bases of the junction unmatched. The CDR3 sequence is 13 residues long. Here the CDR3 reads CASRISGVETQYF. CDR3 coding DNA: TGTGCCAGCAGAATTAGCGGGGTTGAGACCCAGTACTTC.

The chain carries TRBV28 and TRBJ1-2; a possible D gene is TRBD1 (6 bases). The germline gives CDR1 MDHEN, CDR2 SYDVKM. The CDR3 is 15 amino acids. Trimming removed 3 bases from V and 6 bases from J, with 17 bases in between. DNA for the CDR3: TGTGCCAGCAGTTTGGGATTTGACAGGAAGAATGGCTACACCTTC. Translation: CASSLGFDRKNGYTF.

This clonotype has ten or more counts. The rearrangement joins TRBV28 to TRBJ2-3; D possibly corresponds to TRBD2 (5 bases). V lost 5 bases, J lost 1 base, and 13 bases lay in between. This CDR3 spans 15 amino acids. Germline assignment: CDR1 MDHEN and CDR2 SYDVKM. The DNA for the CDR3 is TGTGCCAGCAGTCCCGCGCGGCGGGGCACAGATACGCAGTATTTT. Protein: CASSPARRGTDTQYF.

V usage is TRBV19 and J usage is TRBJ2-3; 7 bases map to TRBD2. The CDR3 is 16 amino acids. V was clipped by 3 bases and J by 0 bases; unmatched bases: 6. Germline CDR1 is LNHDA and CDR2 is SQIVND (reference sequence). In DNA form, the CDR3 reads TGTGCCAGTAGTATGGGGACTACCACTAGCACAGATACGCAGTATTTT. This translates into CASSMGTTTSTDTQYF.

This clonotype has ten or more counts. Its ends do not fully match the called genes, so a read error is possible. V gene TRBV7-7 combines with J gene TRBJ1-1; no clear D. The CDR3 totals 13 residues. The germline V gene encodes CDR1 SSHAT and CDR2 FNYEAQ (reference sequence). CDR3 coding DNA: TGTGCTAGCAGCCACTCGTTGGGCACTGAAGCTTTCTTT. Its protein product is CASSHSLGTEAFF.

This clonotype appeared many times. V gene TRBV12-3 or TRBV12-4 combines with J gene TRBJ2-1; no clear D gene. Trimming took off 5 bases at V and 7 bases at J, with 12 bases between the two ends. This CDR3 is built from 13 residues. The CDR3 spells CASSATLRNEQFF. The CDR3 nucleotides read TGTGCCAGCAGTGCTACCCTTCGGAATGAGCAGTTCTTC.